Described below is a single T cell receptor beta chain sequence and its context. Germline-derived CDR1 and CDR2 are KGHSH and LQKENI. This CDR3 has 14 residues. V was shortened by 6 bases and J by 1 base, with 12 bases between the two germline ends. This specimen comes from a study of T cell responses to AZD1222 COVID-19 vaccine. Sequenced by immunoSEQ multiplex PCR; TCRdb stores in-frame clones only, minus some. The top ten clones hold around 3% of a sample with about 120,000 clones, 85% to 90% of them seen once. This TCR was sampled from an adult who received the AZD1222 COVID-19 vaccine. The sample here was peripheral blood, taken 28 days after the second AZD1222 dose. V usage is TRBV18 and J usage is TRBJ1-1; D possibly corresponds to TRBD1 (6 bases). CDR3 amino acids: CASSQGSGNTEAFF. The CDR3, as DNA: TGTGCCAGCTCGCAGGGGAGTGGGAACACTGAAGCTTTCTTT.